The table lists the clone carrying this T cell receptor (beta chain) with a count of one. Measured with immunoSEQ multiplex PCR; TCRdb has only the in-frame clones, and not every one. The repertoire holds roughly 200,000 clones, more than 70% seen once, with about 1.6% in the top ten. This entry comes from a study of blood T cell repertoires in COVID-19. Turning to the study itself: Whether acute or convalescent, the COVID-19 samples came from the United States, Italy and Spain. In each case, the material was cDNA or gDNA derived from T cells, B-cell-depleted T cells, or PBMCs.

The receptor's source is a man between 18 and 35 years old with active or convalescent COVID-19. Sequencing was done on a sample of peripheral blood.

CDR3 nucleotide sequence: TGTGCCAGCAGAGGGACAGGGTCCTATGGCTACACCTTC. As protein: CASRGTGSYGYTF. This chain uses TRBV6-5 with TRBJ1-2; TRBD1 aligns across 9 bases. This CDR3 has 13 residues. The germline V gene encodes CDR1 MNHEY and CDR2 SVGAGI. With 6 bases clipped from V and 4 bases from J, the junction kept 3 bases outside the gene matches.